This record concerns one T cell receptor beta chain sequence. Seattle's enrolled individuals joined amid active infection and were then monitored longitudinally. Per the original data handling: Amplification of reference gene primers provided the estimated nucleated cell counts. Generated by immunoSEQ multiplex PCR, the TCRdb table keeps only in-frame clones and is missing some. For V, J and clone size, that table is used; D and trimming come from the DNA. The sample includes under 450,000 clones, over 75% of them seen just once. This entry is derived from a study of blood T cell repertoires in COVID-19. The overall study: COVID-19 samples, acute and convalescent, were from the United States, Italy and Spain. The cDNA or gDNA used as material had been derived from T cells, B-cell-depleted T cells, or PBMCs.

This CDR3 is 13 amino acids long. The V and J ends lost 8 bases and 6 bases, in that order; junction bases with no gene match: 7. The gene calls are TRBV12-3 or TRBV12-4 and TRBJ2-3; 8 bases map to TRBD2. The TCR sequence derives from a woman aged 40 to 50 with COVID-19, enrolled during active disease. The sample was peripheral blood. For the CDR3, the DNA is TGTGCCAGCGGTCCAGCGGGGGCGGATACGCAGTATTTT. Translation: CASGPAGADTQYF.